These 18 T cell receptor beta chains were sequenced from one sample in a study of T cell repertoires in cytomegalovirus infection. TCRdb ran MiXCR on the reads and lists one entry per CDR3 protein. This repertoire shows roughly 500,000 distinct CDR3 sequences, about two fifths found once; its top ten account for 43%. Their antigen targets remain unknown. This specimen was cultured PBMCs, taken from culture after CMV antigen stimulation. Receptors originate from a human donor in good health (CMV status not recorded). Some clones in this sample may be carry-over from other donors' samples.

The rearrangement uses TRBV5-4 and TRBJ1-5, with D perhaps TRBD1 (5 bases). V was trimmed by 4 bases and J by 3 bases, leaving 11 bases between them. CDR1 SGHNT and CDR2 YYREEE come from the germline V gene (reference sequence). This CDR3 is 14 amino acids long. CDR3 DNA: TGTGCCAGCAGCCGTGAGGGGACCAATCAGCCCCAGCATTTT. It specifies CASSREGTNQPQHF.

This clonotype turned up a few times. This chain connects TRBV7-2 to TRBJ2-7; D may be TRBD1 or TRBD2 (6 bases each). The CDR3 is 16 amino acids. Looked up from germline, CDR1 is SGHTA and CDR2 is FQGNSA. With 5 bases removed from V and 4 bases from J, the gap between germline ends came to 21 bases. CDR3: CASSPWVGGLSYEQYF. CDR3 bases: TGTGCCAGCAGCCCCTGGGTAGGGGGGCTCTCTTACGAGCAGTACTTC. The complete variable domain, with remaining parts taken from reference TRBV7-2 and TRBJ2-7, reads GAGVSQSPSNKVTEKGKDVELRCDPISGHTALYWYRQSLGQGLEFLIYFQGNSAPDKSGLPSDRFSAERTGGSVSTLTIQRTQQEDSAVYLCASSPWVGGLSYEQYFGPGTRLTVT.

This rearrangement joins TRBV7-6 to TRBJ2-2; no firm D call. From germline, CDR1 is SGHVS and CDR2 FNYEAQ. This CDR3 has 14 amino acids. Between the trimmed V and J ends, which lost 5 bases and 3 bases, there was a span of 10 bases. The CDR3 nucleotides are TGTGCCAGCAGCCCCTTAAAGGACACCGGGGAGCTGTTTTTT. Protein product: CASSPLKDTGELFF.

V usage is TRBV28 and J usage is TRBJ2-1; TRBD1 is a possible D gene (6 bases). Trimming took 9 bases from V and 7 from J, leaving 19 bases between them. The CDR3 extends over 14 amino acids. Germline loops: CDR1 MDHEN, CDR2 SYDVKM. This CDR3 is CASGVSGALNEQFF. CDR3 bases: TGTGCCAGTGGGGTCTCAGGGGCATTGAATGAGCAGTTCTTC.

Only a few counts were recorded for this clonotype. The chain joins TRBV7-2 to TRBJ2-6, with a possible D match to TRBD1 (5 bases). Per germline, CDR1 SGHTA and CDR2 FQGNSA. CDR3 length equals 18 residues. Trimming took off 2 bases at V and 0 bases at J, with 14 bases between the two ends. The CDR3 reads CASSLSAGKYSGANVLTF. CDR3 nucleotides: TGTGCCAGCAGCTTATCGGCAGGGAAATACTCTGGGGCCAACGTCCTGACTTTC.

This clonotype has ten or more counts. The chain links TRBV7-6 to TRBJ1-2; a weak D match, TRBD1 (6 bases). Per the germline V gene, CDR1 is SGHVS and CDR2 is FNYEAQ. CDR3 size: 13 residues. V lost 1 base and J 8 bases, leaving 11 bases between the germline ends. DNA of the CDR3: TGTGCCAGCAGCTTAGGTAACAGGGACGGCTACACCTTC. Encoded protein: CASSLGNRDGYTF.

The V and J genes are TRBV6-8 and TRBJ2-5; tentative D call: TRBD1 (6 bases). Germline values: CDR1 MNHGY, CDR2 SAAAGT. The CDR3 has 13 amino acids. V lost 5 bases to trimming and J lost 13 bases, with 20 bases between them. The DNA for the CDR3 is TGTGCCAGCAGTGTCGCCCGGACAGAGAAAGGGTACTTC. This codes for CASSVARTEKGYF.

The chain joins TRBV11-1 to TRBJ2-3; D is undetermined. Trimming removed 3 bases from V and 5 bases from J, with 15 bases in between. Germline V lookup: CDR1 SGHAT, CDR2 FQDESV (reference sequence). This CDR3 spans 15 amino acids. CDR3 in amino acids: CASSFDSLSLDTQYF. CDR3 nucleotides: TGTGCCAGCAGCTTCGACTCCCTATCCCTAGATACGCAGTATTTT.

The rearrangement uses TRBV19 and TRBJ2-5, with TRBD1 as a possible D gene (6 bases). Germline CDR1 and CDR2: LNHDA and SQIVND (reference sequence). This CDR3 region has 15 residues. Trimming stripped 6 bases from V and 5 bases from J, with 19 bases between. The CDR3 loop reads CASSHPSTGLETQYF. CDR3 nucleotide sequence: TGTGCCAGTAGCCACCCCTCTACAGGGCTGGAGACCCAGTACTTC.

In DNA, the CDR3 is TGTGCCAGCAGCTTCGGTAGCGGGAGGACTTACGAGCAGTACTTC. This encodes CASSFGSGRTYEQYF. The chain couples TRBV11-2 to TRBJ2-7; TRBD2 matches 10 bases. Germline V gives CDR1 SGHAT, CDR2 FQNNGV. The junction had 6 bases not matched to a gene; V was cut back by 3 bases and J by 4 bases. The CDR3 is made up of 15 amino acids.

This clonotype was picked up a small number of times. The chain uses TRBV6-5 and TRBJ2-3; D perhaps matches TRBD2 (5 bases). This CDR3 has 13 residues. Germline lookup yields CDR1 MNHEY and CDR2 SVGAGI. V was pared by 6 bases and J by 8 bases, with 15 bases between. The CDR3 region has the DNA TGTGCCAGCAGCCGGGATAGTTCAGCTACGCAGTATTTT. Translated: CASSRDSSATQYF.

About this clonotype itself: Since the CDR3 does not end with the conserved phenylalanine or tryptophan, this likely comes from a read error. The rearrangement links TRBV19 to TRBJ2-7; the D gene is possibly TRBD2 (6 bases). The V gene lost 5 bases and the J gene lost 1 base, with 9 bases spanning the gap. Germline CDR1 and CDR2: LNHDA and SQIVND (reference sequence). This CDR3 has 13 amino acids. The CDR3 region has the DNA TGTGCCAGTAGTCGGACTATATCCTACGAGCAGTACTTG. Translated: CASSRTISYEQYL.

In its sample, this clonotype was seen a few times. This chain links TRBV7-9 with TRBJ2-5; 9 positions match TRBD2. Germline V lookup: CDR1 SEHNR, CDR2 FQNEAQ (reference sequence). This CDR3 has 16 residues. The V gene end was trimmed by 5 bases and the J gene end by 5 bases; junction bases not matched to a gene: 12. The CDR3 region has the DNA TGTGCCAGCAGCACCGGCGCGGGAGGGCCCGAGGAGACCCAGTACTTC. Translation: CASSTGAGGPEETQYF.

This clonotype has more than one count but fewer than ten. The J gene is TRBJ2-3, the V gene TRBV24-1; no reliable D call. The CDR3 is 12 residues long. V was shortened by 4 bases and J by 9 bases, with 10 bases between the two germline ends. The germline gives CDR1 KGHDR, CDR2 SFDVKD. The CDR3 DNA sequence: TGTGCCACCAGTGACCCCGACACGACGCAGTATTTT. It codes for CATSDPDTTQYF.

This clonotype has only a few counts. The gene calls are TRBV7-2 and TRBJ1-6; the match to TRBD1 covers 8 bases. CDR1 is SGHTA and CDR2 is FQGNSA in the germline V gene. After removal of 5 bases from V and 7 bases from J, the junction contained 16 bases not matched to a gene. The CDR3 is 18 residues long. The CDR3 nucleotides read TGTGCCAGCAGCCGATTTGGGTGGCTGGGACAGGCAAATTCACCCCTCCACTTT. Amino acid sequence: CASSRFGWLGQANSPLHF.

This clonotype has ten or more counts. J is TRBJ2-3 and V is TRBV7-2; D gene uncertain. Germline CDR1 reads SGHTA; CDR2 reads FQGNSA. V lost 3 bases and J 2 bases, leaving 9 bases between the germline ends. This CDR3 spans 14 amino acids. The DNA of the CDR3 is TGTGCCAGCAGCTTTGGGTCTATCACAGATACGCAGTATTTT. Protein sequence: CASSFGSITDTQYF.

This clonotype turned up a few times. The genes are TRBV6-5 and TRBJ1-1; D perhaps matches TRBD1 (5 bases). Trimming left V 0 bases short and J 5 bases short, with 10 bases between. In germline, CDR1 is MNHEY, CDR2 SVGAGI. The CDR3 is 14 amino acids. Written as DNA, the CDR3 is TGTGCCAGCAGTTACTCGATGGGGGATACTGAAGCTTTCTTT. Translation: CASSYSMGDTEAFF.

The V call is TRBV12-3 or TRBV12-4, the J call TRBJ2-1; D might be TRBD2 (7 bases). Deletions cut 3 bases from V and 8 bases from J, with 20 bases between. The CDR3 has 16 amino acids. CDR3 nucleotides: TGTGCCAGCAGTTTCACCGCCCCGGCGGGGGCATATGAGCAGTTCTTC. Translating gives CASSFTAPAGAYEQFF.